The 14 T cell receptor beta chains listed next were all sequenced from one sample in a study of shared clonotypes between healthy human individuals. Data came from immunoSEQ multiplex PCR; TCRdb stores just in-frame clones and leaves some out. The table has about 1.1 million clones, 60% to 85% seen once. The sample taken for sequencing was memory CD4+ T cells from PBMCs. Subset: CD45RA-negative fraction. These receptors were obtained from a man aged 18 to 35 in good health. Some clones in this sample may be carry-over from other donors' samples.

This chain links TRBV5-6 with TRBJ2-5; TRBD1 matches 10 bases. Germline V lookup: CDR1 SGHDT, CDR2 YYEEEE. The CDR3 spans 14 residues. The V segment lost 3 bases and the J segment 5 bases; nucleotides outside the gene matches: 4. CDR3 sequence: CASSSLTGGETQYF. Here the CDR3 DNA reads TGTGCCAGCAGCTCCTTGACAGGGGGCGAGACCCAGTACTTC.

The V gene is TRBV5-6, the J gene TRBJ2-2; D remains unclear. The CDR3 totals 11 residues. Germline CDR1 SGHDT, CDR2 YYEEEE. The V end was cut by 6 bases, the J end by 7 bases, with 7 bases between. This chain's CDR3 is CASTSGGELFF. CDR3 sequence (DNA): TGTGCCAGCACCTCGGGCGGGGAGCTGTTTTTT.

The rearrangement uses TRBV28 and TRBJ2-2; the D gene is possibly TRBD2 (5 bases). The CDR3 sequence is 17 residues long. Trimming removed 3 bases at V and 0 bases at J, with 14 bases between. Germline loops: CDR1 MDHEN, CDR2 SYDVKM. CDR3 nucleotide sequence: TGTGCCAGCAGTTTGTTCCAGACTACCTCGAACACCGGGGAGCTGTTTTTT. As protein: CASSLFQTTSNTGELFF.

The rearrangement links TRBV7-2 to TRBJ2-1; 11 bases line up with TRBD2. This CDR3 is built from 17 residues. Per germline, CDR1 SGHTA and CDR2 FQGNSA. V was pared by 4 bases and J by 2 bases, with 7 bases of the junction left unmatched. CDR3 region: CASSSRPGLAAYNEQFF. The CDR3 region has the DNA TGTGCCAGCAGCTCGAGACCGGGACTAGCGGCCTACAATGAGCAGTTCTTC.

This clone has more than one count but fewer than ten. The chain combines TRBV5-4 with TRBJ1-1, with unresolved D. Germline V CDR1 and CDR2: SGHNT, YYREEE (reference sequence). With 2 bases removed from V and 2 bases from J, the gap between germline ends came to 7 bases. CDR3 length: 13 residues. DNA of the CDR3: TGTGCCAGCAGCTTCGCGGTAAACACTGAAGCTTTCTTT. Translation gives CASSFAVNTEAFF.

This chain connects TRBV5-1 to TRBJ2-2; D gene uncertain. Germline loops: CDR1 SGHRS, CDR2 YFSETQ. This CDR3 region has 15 residues. Trimming removed 2 bases at V and 4 bases at J, with 12 bases between. This CDR3 is CASSFLGDFTGELFF. CDR3 coding DNA: TGCGCCAGCAGCTTCCTCGGAGATTTCACCGGGGAGCTGTTTTTT.

This chain joins TRBV5-1 and TRBJ2-1; possibly TRBD1 for D (7 bases). The CDR3 runs to 16 residues. CDR1 and CDR2 from the germline V gene are SGHRS and YFSETQ. Trimming removed 4 bases from V and 4 bases from J, with 18 bases in between. CDR3 loop: CASSLRGPGGYNEQFF. The CDR3 DNA sequence: TGCGCCAGCAGCCTCCGGGGGCCAGGGGGATACAATGAGCAGTTCTTC.

For the CDR3, the DNA is TGTGCCAGCAGTTTTGGGACAGGGGGGCTCGGGGAGCTGTTTTTT. Translation: CASSFGTGGLGELFF. V gene TRBV27 combines with J gene TRBJ2-2; 11 bases fit TRBD1. The CDR3 length is 15 residues. In germline, CDR1 is MNHEY, CDR2 SMNVEV (reference sequence). Trimming cost V 3 bases and J 7 bases; bases outside gene matches: 4.

V usage is TRBV19 and J usage is TRBJ2-2; tentatively, D is TRBD1 (5 bases). The CDR3 sequence is 15 residues long. Trimming left V 4 bases short and J 0 bases short, with 9 bases between. Germline assignment: CDR1 LNHDA and CDR2 SQIVND (reference sequence). The CDR3 protein is CASSTDSANTGELFF. The CDR3 DNA reads TGTGCCAGTAGTACCGACAGCGCGAACACCGGGGAGCTGTTTTTT.

The rearrangement joins TRBV28 to TRBJ2-2, with a tentative D call TRBD1 (7 bases). The CDR3 spans 17 residues. Between the trimmed V and J ends, which lost 2 bases and 5 bases, there was a span of 18 bases. Germline lookup yields CDR1 MDHEN and CDR2 SYDVKM. The CDR3 nucleotides read TGTGCCAGCAGTTTAGGCGTGGGGCAGGGGGGAACCGGGGAGCTGTTTTTT. Its translation is CASSLGVGQGGTGELFF. The full variable domain, its missing parts supplied by reference TRBV28 and TRBJ2-2, is DVKVTQSSRYLVKRTGEKVFLECVQDMDHENMFWYRQDPGLGLRLIYFSYDVKMKEKGDIPEGYSVSREKKERFSLILESASTNQTSMYLCASSLGVGQGGTGELFFGEGSRLTVL.

The rearrangement joins TRBV2 to TRBJ2-2; D is undetermined. This CDR3 region has 15 residues. V was pared by 2 bases and J by 2 bases, with 9 bases between. Germline loops: CDR1 SNHLY, CDR2 FYNNEI. The CDR3, as DNA: TGTGCCAGCAGTGAAAGGCAGATAAACACCGGGGAGCTGTTTTTT. It encodes CASSERQINTGELFF.

This clone was found once. The V and J genes are TRBV14 and TRBJ2-1, with D possibly being TRBD1 (5 bases). V dropped 1 base and J dropped 6 bases, with 22 bases sitting between them. Germline V gives CDR1 SGHDN, CDR2 FVKESK. This CDR3 has 18 amino acids. CDR3 DNA: TGTGCCAGCAGCCAAGTCTCATACAGGTCCAGTCCGGGCAATGAGCAGTTCTTC. It is translated as CASSQVSYRSSPGNEQFF.

This clone was seen many times. Other DNA sequences within the sample encode an identical CDR3. The chain links TRBV19 to TRBJ2-7; 10 bases are a match to TRBD1. The V gene's germline CDR1 is LNHDA and CDR2 SQIVND (reference sequence). The CDR3 spans 14 residues. V was pared by 5 bases and J by 6 bases, with 7 bases of the junction left unmatched. CDR3 coding DNA: TGTGCCAGTAGTTCCCGGGACAGGGGTCCCGAGCAGTACTTC. Translated: CASSSRDRGPEQYF.

This clone was seen only a few times. This rearrangement joins TRBV28 to TRBJ1-1; D might be TRBD1 (5 bases). V lost 7 bases and J lost 2, with 14 bases in between. This CDR3 spans 14 amino acids. Germline V gene sequence: CDR1 MDHEN, CDR2 SYDVKM. The CDR3 spells CASISSTVNTEAFF. DNA for the CDR3: TGTGCCAGCATTTCGTCGACAGTCAACACTGAAGCTTTCTTT.